These 13 T cell receptor beta chains came from one sample sequenced in a study of CD8 T cells in Susac syndrome. RNA totalling roughly 0.45 to 1 ug underwent reverse transcription with random hexamers. TCRdb re-derived calls from the immunoSEQ multiplex PCR reads in MiXCR, one entry per CDR3 protein. The sample lists fewer than 80,000 distinct CDR3 sequences; more than 85% were seen once. The sample was CD8+ T cells from PBMCs. The receptors were sampled from a human donor in good health.

The gene calls are TRBV28 and TRBJ2-7; D is perhaps TRBD1 or TRBD2 (5 bases each). V dropped 4 bases and J dropped 1 base, with 14 bases sitting between them. Germline V CDR1 and CDR2: MDHEN, SYDVKM. This CDR3 has 15 residues. DNA for the CDR3: TGTGCCAGCAGTTCGGGCAGGGAGTCGTCCTACGAGCAGTACTTC. This translates into CASSSGRESSYEQYF.

The chain joins TRBV25-1 to TRBJ1-4, with unresolved D. Per the germline V gene, CDR1 is MGHDK and CDR2 is SYGVNS. V lost 8 bases and J 10 bases, leaving 14 bases between the germline ends. CDR3 length: 12 residues. CDR3 bases: TGTGCCAGCCGATCGGGGTGGGGAAAACTGTTTTTT. Translated: CASRSGWGKLFF.

The chain has TRBV20-1 and TRBJ2-7; no reliable D call. Germline assignment: CDR1 DFQATT and CDR2 SNEGSKA (reference sequence). The CDR3 length is 14 residues. The V end was cut by 1 base, the J end by 0 bases, with 10 bases between. CDR3 residues: CSARGLESSYEQYF. As DNA, the CDR3 is TGCAGTGCTAGAGGACTGGAAAGCTCCTACGAGCAGTACTTC.

The chain has TRBV28 and TRBJ1-5; D remains ambiguous. The length of the CDR3 is 15 residues. V lost 2 bases, J lost 7 bases, and 15 bases lay in between. Germline V gives CDR1 MDHEN, CDR2 SYDVKM. The CDR3 DNA sequence: TGTGCCAGCAGTTTAGGAACAGAAATTTTCCAGCCCCAGCATTTT. Amino acid sequence: CASSLGTEIFQPQHF.

The chain employs TRBV20-1 and TRBJ1-1; no firm D call. CDR3 size: 14 residues. The germline V and J ends were trimmed by 0 bases and 3 bases, with 11 bases remaining between them. CDR1 and CDR2 from the germline V gene are DFQATT and SNEGSKA (reference sequence). The CDR3 spells CSARDPDRYTEAFF. CDR3 DNA: TGCAGTGCTAGAGATCCCGATAGGTACACTGAAGCTTTCTTT.

V and J are TRBV2 and TRBJ2-2, with D possibly being TRBD1 (5 bases). This CDR3 has 14 amino acids. Germline V CDR1 and CDR2: SNHLY, FYNNEI. V lost 4 bases and J 1 base, leaving 7 bases between the germline ends. CDR3 DNA sequence: TGTGCCAGCAGTGTGACAGAGAACACCGGGGAGCTGTTTTTT. Translated, it gives CASSVTENTGELFF.

The chain employs TRBV12-3 or TRBV12-4 and TRBJ2-1, with 8 bases fitting TRBD2. Germline trimming cut 7 bases from V and 8 bases from J; bases unmatched to any gene: 10. The CDR3 loop spans 14 amino acids. In DNA form, the CDR3 reads TGTGCCAGCACCCCCGGGACTAGAGTCTATGAGCAGTTCTTC. This gives the protein CASTPGTRVYEQFF.

The J gene is TRBJ2-5, the V gene TRBV10-3; D is ambiguous. The germline CDR1 and CDR2 sequences are ENHRY and SYGVKD. V lost 10 bases and J 2 bases, leaving 14 bases between the germline ends. This CDR3 is 13 amino acids long. CDR3 residues: CATRELGQETQYF. CDR3 nucleotides: TGTGCCACACGAGAGCTAGGGCAAGAGACCCAGTACTTC.

This chain links TRBV19 with TRBJ2-2, with D perhaps given as TRBD1 or TRBD2 (5 bases each). Between the trimmed V and J ends, which lost 6 bases and 2 bases, there was a span of 10 bases. Germline loops: CDR1 LNHDA, CDR2 SQIVND (reference sequence). This CDR3 has 14 amino acids. CDR3 nucleotides: TGTGCCAGTAGGGGACGGGACAACACCGGGGAGCTGTTTTTT. Its translation is CASRGRDNTGELFF.

V gene TRBV28 combines with J gene TRBJ2-5; perhaps TRBD1 as D (6 bases). The CDR3 has 14 residues. Germline V lookup: CDR1 MDHEN, CDR2 SYDVKM. The CDR3 nucleotides read TGTGCGGCAGAAGGGGCTGGGGGCCGAGAGACCCAGTACTTC. It yields the protein CAAEGAGGRETQYF.

The chain uses TRBV28 and TRBJ2-1, with D unclear. This CDR3 is 14 amino acids long. The germline gives CDR1 MDHEN, CDR2 SYDVKM. V was clipped by 8 bases and J by 0 bases, with 11 bases between them. CDR3 bases: TGTGCCAGCTGTGTGGATAGCTCCTACAATGAGCAGTTCTTC. Its protein product is CASCVDSSYNEQFF.

The chain uses TRBV9 and TRBJ2-5; weak D call: TRBD2 (6 bases). The CDR3 extends over 14 amino acids. Germline V gene lookup returns CDR1 SGDLS and CDR2 YYNGEE. Trimming removed 3 bases at V and 4 bases at J, with 13 bases between. The CDR3 spells CASSGGDGPETQYF. CDR3 bases: TGTGCCAGCAGCGGGGGGGACGGGCCAGAGACCCAGTACTTC.

The rearrangement joins TRBV3-1 to TRBJ2-7, with 9 bases matching TRBD2. This CDR3 is built from 16 residues. Germline lookup yields CDR1 LGHDT and CDR2 YNNKEL (reference sequence). Unmatched junction bases numbered 12, after V lost 3 bases and J lost 6 bases. The chain's CDR3 is CASSQTPWRGGSEQYF. CDR3 nucleotides: TGTGCCAGCAGCCAGACCCCGTGGCGGGGGGGCAGCGAGCAGTACTTC.